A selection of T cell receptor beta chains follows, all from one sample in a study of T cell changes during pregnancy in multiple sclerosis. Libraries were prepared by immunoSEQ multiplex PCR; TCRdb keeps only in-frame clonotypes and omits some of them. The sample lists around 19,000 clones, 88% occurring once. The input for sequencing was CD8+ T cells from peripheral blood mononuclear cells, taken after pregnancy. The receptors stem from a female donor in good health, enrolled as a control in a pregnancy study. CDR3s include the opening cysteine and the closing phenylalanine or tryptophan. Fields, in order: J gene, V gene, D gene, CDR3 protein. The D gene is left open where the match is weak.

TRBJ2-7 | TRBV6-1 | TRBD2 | CASSPLAGLYEQYF
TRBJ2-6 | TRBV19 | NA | CASSDIETGANVLTF
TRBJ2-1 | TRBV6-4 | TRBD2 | CASSDGLAGDYNEQFF
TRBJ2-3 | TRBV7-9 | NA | CASSLRESFTDTQYF
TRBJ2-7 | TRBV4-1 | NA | CASSQVGGGISYEQYF
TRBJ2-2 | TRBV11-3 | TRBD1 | CASSSPGTGLGDTGELFF
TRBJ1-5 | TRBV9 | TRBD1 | CASSVEDGQGHNQPQHF
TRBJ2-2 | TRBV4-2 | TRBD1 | CASSHGTGDGAGELFF
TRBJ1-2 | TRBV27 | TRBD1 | CASSINQGARRGYTF
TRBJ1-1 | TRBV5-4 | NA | CASSPVEDTEAFF
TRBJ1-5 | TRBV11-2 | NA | CASSSQVHQPQHF
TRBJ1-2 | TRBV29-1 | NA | CSVVGSGYTF
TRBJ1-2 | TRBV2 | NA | CASTDRYYGYTF
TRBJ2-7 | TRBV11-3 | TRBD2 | CASSLASGGAYEQYF
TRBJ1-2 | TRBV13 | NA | CASRTRDPNYGYTF
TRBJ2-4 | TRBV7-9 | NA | CASSLANPGLAKNIQYF
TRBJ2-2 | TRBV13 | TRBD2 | CASSRSLAGGITGELFF
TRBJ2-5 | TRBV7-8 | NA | CASSQPGGTQYF
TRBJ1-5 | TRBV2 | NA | CASSEGGESYQPQHF
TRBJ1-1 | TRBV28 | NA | CASSLFGVPEAFF
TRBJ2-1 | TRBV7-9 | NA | CASSLVGGFGNEQFF
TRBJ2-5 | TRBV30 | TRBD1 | CAWTRTGGQETQYF
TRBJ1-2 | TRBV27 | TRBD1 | CASYHPGTVTIF